This T cell receptor (beta chain) appears in the sequencing data of a study of T cell repertoires in cytomegalovirus infection. The wider study: Based on public TCR beta signatures, there were indications of CMV infection and of a matching HLA type.

Study results and caveats: In two of eight donors, the top clonotype was HLA-C-restricted CMV-specific.

TCRdb reanalysed the reads using MiXCR and keeps one entry per CDR3 protein. This sample has about 600,000 distinct CDR3 sequences; roughly 26% occur once, and the top ten carry around 7.6%. As to this clonotype: The antigen is undetermined.

The CDR3 extends over 12 amino acids. Germline values: CDR1 DFQATT, CDR2 SNEGSKA (reference sequence). Trimming removed 0 bases at V and 3 bases at J, with 5 bases between. The chain carries TRBV20-1 and TRBJ1-1, with D unresolved. The sequencing sample was made of CD8+ T cells from PBMCs. The source is a human donor in good health (CMV status not recorded). Some clones in this sample may be carry-over from other donors' samples. The CDR3 bases are TGCAGTGCTAGAGATAGTGACACTGAAGCTTTCTTT. Protein sequence: CSARDSDTEAFF.